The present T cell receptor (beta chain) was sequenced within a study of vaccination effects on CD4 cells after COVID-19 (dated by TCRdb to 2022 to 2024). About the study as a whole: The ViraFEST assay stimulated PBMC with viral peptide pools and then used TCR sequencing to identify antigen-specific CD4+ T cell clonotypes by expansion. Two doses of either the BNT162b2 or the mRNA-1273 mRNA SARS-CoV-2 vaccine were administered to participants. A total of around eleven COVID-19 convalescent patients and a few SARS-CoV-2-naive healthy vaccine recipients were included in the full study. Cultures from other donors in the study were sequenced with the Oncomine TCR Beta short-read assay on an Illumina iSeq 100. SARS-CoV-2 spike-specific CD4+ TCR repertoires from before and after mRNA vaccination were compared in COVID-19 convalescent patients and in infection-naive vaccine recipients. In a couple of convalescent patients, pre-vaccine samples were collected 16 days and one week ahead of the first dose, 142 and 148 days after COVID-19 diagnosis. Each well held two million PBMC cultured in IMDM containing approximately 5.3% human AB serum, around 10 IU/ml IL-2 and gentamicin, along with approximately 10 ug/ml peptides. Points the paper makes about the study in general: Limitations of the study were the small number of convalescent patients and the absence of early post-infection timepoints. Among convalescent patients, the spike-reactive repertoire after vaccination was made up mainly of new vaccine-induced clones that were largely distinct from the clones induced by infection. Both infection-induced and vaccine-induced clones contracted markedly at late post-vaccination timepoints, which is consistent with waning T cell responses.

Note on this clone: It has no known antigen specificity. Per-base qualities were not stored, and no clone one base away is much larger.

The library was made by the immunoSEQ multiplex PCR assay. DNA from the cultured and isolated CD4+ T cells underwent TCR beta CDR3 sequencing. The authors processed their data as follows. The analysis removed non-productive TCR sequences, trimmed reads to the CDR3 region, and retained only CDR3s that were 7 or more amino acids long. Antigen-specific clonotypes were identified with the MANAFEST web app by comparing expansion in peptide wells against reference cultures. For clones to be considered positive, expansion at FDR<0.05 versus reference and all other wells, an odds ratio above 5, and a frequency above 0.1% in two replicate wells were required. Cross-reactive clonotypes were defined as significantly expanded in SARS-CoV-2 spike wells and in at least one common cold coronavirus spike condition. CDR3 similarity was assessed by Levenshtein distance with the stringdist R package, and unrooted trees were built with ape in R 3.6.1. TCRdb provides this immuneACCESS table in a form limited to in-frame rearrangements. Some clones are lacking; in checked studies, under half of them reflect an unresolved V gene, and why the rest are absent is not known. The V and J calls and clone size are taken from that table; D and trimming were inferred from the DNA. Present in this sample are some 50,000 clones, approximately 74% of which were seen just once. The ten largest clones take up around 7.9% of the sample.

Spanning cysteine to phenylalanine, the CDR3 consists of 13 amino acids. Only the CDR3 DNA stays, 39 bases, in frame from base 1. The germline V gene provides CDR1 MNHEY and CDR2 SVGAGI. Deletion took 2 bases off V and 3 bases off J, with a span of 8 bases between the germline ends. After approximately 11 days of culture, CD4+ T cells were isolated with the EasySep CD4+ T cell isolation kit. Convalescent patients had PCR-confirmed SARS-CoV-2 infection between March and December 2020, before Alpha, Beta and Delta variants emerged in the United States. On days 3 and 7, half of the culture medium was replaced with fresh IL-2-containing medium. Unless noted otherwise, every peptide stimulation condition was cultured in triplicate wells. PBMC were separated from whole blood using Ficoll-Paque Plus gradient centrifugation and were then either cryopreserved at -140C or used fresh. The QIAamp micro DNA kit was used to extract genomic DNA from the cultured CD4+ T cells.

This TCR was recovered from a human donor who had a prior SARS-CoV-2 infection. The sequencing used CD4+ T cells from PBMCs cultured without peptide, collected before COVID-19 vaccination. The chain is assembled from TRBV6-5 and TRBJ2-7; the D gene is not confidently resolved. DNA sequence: TGTGCCAGCAGTTACGGGCCGAACTACGAGCAGTACTTC. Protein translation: CASSYGPNYEQYF.